Each of the 30 T cell receptor beta chains below was sequenced from the same sample in a study of blood T cell repertoires in COVID-19. Measured with immunoSEQ multiplex PCR; TCRdb has only the in-frame clones, and not every one. Among some 270,000 clones listed, 85% to 95% were seen once. Sample: PBMCs or T cells enriched from blood (not recorded which). Source of these receptors: a middle-aged man who had been exposed to COVID-19.

The gene calls are TRBV11-2 and TRBJ2-7, with 12 positions matching TRBD1. V was clipped by 6 bases and J by 0 bases; unmatched bases: 6. CDR1 is SGHAT and CDR2 is FQNNGV in the germline V gene. The CDR3 has 16 amino acids. The CDR3 region has the DNA TGTGCCAGCAGGCCTCCGGGACAGGGGGCCTCCTACGAGCAGTACTTC. Encoded protein: CASRPPGQGASYEQYF.

The V call is TRBV4-2, the J call TRBJ1-1; D not certain. CDR1 and CDR2 from the germline V gene are LGHNA and YNFKEQ. Trimming removed 4 bases at V and 6 bases at J, with 6 bases between. The CDR3 spans 11 residues. For the CDR3, the DNA is TGTGCCAGCAGCCTGAGCTCTGAAGCTTTCTTT. Translating it yields CASSLSSEAFF.

The rearrangement links TRBV6-2 or TRBV6-3 to TRBJ2-7; D is uncertain. The ends were cut back, 3 bases at V and 7 bases at J, with 19 bases in the middle. CDR3 length equals 15 residues. Germline V gives CDR1 MNHEY, CDR2 SVGEGT. The CDR3 is CASSYSELMPREQYF. The DNA of the CDR3 is TGTGCCAGCAGTTATTCTGAACTGATGCCTCGGGAGCAGTACTTC.

J is TRBJ1-4 and V is TRBV5-4, with D maybe TRBD1 (6 bases). The CDR3 covers 14 residues. Germline CDR1 is SGHNT and CDR2 is YYREEE (reference sequence). The ends were cut back, 5 bases at V and 7 bases at J, with 15 bases in the middle. Here the CDR3 reads CASSLSGVGEKLFF. The CDR3 coding sequence is TGTGCCAGCAGTCTGTCAGGGGTGGGTGAAAAACTGTTTTTT.

The chain carries TRBV28 and TRBJ1-2; the match to TRBD1 covers 10 bases. The trim removed 6 bases at V and 8 bases at J, leaving 9 bases unmatched. Germline V gene sequence: CDR1 MDHEN, CDR2 SYDVKM. The CDR3 has 14 amino acids. The CDR3 bases are TGTGCCAGCAGACCACCGACAGGGGGCCGGGGCTACACCTTC. It yields the protein CASRPPTGGRGYTF.

CDR3 loop: CASSRTTSGSPYEQYF. The DNA of the CDR3 is TGTGCCAGCAGCCGAACGACCAGCGGGAGCCCCTACGAGCAGTACTTC. The chain joins TRBV7-6 to TRBJ2-7; TRBD2 agrees at 8 bases. This CDR3 has 16 residues. J gave up 2 bases and V 5 bases, and 11 bases lay outside the gene matches. Germline CDR1 SGHVS, CDR2 FNYEAQ.

The V gene is TRBV19, the J gene TRBJ1-1; D not resolved. The CDR3 extends over 15 amino acids. Germline V gene data show CDR1 as LNHDA and CDR2 as SQIVND (reference sequence). The germline V and J ends were trimmed by 11 bases and 5 bases, with 24 bases remaining between them. The CDR3 nucleotides are TGTGCCTCCCACCCTCGGACGGGGAGGCCAACTGAAGCTTTCTTT. Translating it yields CASHPRTGRPTEAFF.

The chain is built from TRBV5-1 and TRBJ1-1, with a possible D match to TRBD1 (6 bases). The germline CDR1 and CDR2 sequences are SGHRS and YFSETQ. This CDR3 contains 15 residues. V gave up 4 bases and J gave up 5 bases, with 18 bases separating them. Here the CDR3 reads CASSRDGITGTEAFF. Written as DNA, the CDR3 is TGCGCCAGCAGCAGGGACGGAATCACAGGGACTGAAGCTTTCTTT.

The rearrangement uses TRBV30 and TRBJ2-7, with D tentatively TRBD2 (5 bases). Between the trimmed V and J ends, which lost 1 base and 3 bases, there was a span of 10 bases. Germline loops: CDR1 GTSNPN, CDR2 SVGIG (reference sequence). CDR3 length: 13 amino acids. The CDR3 loop reads CAWSETTSYEQYF. DNA for the CDR3: TGTGCCTGGAGTGAGACTACCAGCTACGAGCAGTACTTC.

V is TRBV10-3 and J is TRBJ1-1; 9 nucleotides line up with TRBD1. V dropped 8 bases and J dropped 5; count of bases not matched to a gene: 15. The CDR3 runs 16 residues. Germline-derived CDR1 and CDR2 are ENHRY and SYGVKD. CDR3 residues: CAIGNTGGVGRTEAFF. The DNA for the CDR3 is TGTGCCATCGGGAACACAGGGGGCGTTGGCCGGACTGAAGCTTTCTTT.

CDR3 region: CASSPRNPRTATNEKLFF. CDR3 nucleotides: TGTGCCAGCAGCCCACGGAACCCTAGGACAGCAACTAATGAAAAACTGTTTTTT. J is TRBJ1-4 and V is TRBV11-3, with a tentative D call TRBD1 (6 bases). This CDR3 region has 18 residues. V lost 5 bases and J lost 0, with 19 bases in between. The germline V gene has CDR1 SGHNT and CDR2 YENEEA.

V usage is TRBV4-3 and J usage is TRBJ2-7; the match to TRBD1 covers 9 bases. The germline gives CDR1 LGHNA, CDR2 YSLEER. This CDR3 is built from 14 residues. V shed 4 bases and J 2 bases; nucleotides not matched to a gene: 3. The CDR3, as DNA: TGCGCCAGCAGCCGACGACAGGGGGCCTACGAGCAGTACTTC. This translates into CASSRRQGAYEQYF.

V usage is TRBV5-3 and J usage is TRBJ2-4; TRBD2 agrees at 13 bases. TRBV5-3 qualifies as an ORF whose function is uncertain. This CDR3 is built from 18 residues. The J segment lost 1 base and the V segment lost 10 bases, leaving 14 bases of the junction unmatched. CDR3 in amino acids: CAGGLAGSQGWAKNIQYF. The CDR3 coding sequence is TGTGCCGGGGGACTAGCGGGATCCCAAGGTTGGGCCAAAAACATTCAGTACTTC.

This chain connects TRBV16 to TRBJ2-3, with TRBD1 matching over 9 bases. V lost 4 bases and J lost 3; bases outside the gene matches: 14. CDR3 size: 18 residues. From germline, CDR1 is KGHSY and CDR2 FQNENV. The CDR3 reads CASSLGRNYRGQTDTQYF. CDR3 nucleotides: TGTGCCAGCAGCCTAGGACGAAACTACAGGGGGCAGACAGATACGCAGTATTTT.

The chain uses TRBV3-1 (or the pseudogene TRBV3-2) and TRBJ2-7; 7 nucleotides agree with TRBD2. The ends lost 3 bases at V and 5 bases at J; junction bases unmatched: 10. CDR1 is LGHDT and CDR2 is YNNKEL in the germline V gene (reference sequence). This CDR3 has 15 residues. The CDR3 bases are TGTGCCAGCAGCCAGTCTCGCGGGGGTCGCGACGAGCAGTACTTC. Its translation is CASSQSRGGRDEQYF.

This clone came up a few times. The chain joins TRBV6-5 to TRBJ2-2; 7 bases map to TRBD1. The CDR3 runs 15 residues. The germline V gene encodes CDR1 MNHEY and CDR2 SVGAGI. Losses at the gene ends were 6 bases for V and 7 bases for J; bases not matched to a gene: 11. The CDR3 nucleotides are TGTGCCAGCAGATACGACAGGGCGAACCACGGGGAGCTGTTTTTT. This sequence encodes CASRYDRANHGELFF.

This chain links TRBV10-2 with TRBJ2-1, with TRBD2 matching over 11 bases. The CDR3 spans 15 residues. V lost 5 bases to trimming and J lost 4 bases; unmatched junction nucleotides: 4. Per the germline V gene, CDR1 is WSHSY and CDR2 is SAAADI. The chain's CDR3 is CASSPSGRPYNEQFF. CDR3 bases: TGCGCCAGCAGTCCTAGCGGGAGGCCGTACAATGAGCAGTTCTTC.

This sequence joins TRBV12-5 and TRBJ1-4, with 10 bases lining up with TRBD1. The ends lost 9 bases at V and 10 bases at J; junction bases unmatched: 8. The CDR3 is 13 residues long. Germline V gene sequence: CDR1 LGHNT, CDR2 FRNRAP. As DNA, the CDR3 is TGTGCTAGCGCTTCCGGGACAGGGGTAAAACTGTTTTTT. Encoded protein: CASASGTGVKLFF.

The genes are TRBV6-2 or TRBV6-3 and TRBJ2-1; 13 bases are shared with TRBD2. The CDR3 sequence is 18 residues long. Germline CDR1 MNHEY, CDR2 SVGEGT. Trimming cost V 5 bases and J 8 bases; bases outside gene matches: 15. CDR3 in amino acids: CASSTTGTSGNEGDEQFF. The CDR3 bases are TGTGCCAGCAGTACTACCGGGACTAGCGGGAACGAGGGGGATGAGCAGTTCTTC.

This clone was detected a few times. The chain combines TRBV28 with TRBJ2-7; TRBD2 matches 9 bases. From germline, CDR1 is MDHEN and CDR2 SYDVKM. The ends lost 1 base at V and 2 bases at J; junction bases unmatched: 12. The CDR3 totals 18 residues. The CDR3 is CASSLLGTSPYLTYEQYF. The CDR3 bases are TGTGCCAGCAGTTTATTGGGGACTAGCCCTTATTTGACCTACGAGCAGTACTTC. The full variable domain, its missing parts supplied by reference TRBV28 and TRBJ2-7, is DVKVTQSSRYLVKRTGEKVFLECVQDMDHENMFWYRQDPGLGLRLIYFSYDVKMKEKGDIPEGYSVSREKKERFSLILESASTNQTSMYLCASSLLGTSPYLTYEQYFGPGTRLTVT.

The chain joins TRBV10-3 to TRBJ1-2; D is uncertain. Germline assignment: CDR1 ENHRY and CDR2 SYGVKD. This CDR3 has 14 residues. Deletions cut 0 bases from V and 3 bases from J, with 8 bases between. The CDR3 is CAISESDTHYGYTF. The CDR3 DNA sequence: TGTGCCATCAGTGAGTCTGACACTCACTATGGCTACACCTTC.

The chain joins TRBV9 to TRBJ2-7, with D possibly matching TRBD1 (6 bases). Germline V gene data show CDR1 as SGDLS and CDR2 as YYNGEE. The CDR3 spans 14 residues. V was shortened by 0 bases and J by 5 bases, with 12 bases between the two germline ends. The CDR3 sequence: CASSVAAGVDEQYF. The CDR3 DNA reads as TGTGCCAGCAGCGTAGCGGCAGGGGTGGACGAGCAGTACTTC.

This clone was counted a single time. This sequence joins TRBV19 and TRBJ1-6; D possibly corresponds to TRBD1 (5 bases). The V gene lost 6 bases and the J gene lost 3 bases, with 15 bases spanning the gap. Germline CDR1 LNHDA, CDR2 SQIVND (reference sequence). The CDR3 is 16 residues long. The CDR3 sequence is CASSTSRRGYNSPLHF. For the CDR3, the DNA is TGTGCCAGTAGCACATCTAGAAGGGGCTATAATTCACCCCTCCACTTT. Complete variable domain (other parts from reference TRBV19 and TRBJ1-6): DGGITQSPKYLFRKEGQNVTLSCEQNLNHDAMYWYRQDPGQGLRLIYYSQIVNDFQKGDIAEGYSVSREKKESFPLTVTSAQKNPTAFYLCASSTSRRGYNSPLHFGNGTRLTVT.

This chain links TRBV14 with TRBJ1-2, with no clear D. This CDR3 is 15 amino acids long. Trimming removed 0 bases at V and 3 bases at J, with 11 bases between. CDR1 and CDR2 (germline): SGHDN, FVKESK. CDR3 amino acids: CASSQDKTDYYGYTF. CDR3 DNA: TGTGCCAGCAGCCAAGATAAGACGGACTACTATGGCTACACCTTC.

The chain links TRBV19 to TRBJ2-2, with D possibly TRBD2 on 5 matching bases. The length of the CDR3 is 13 residues. Looked up from germline, CDR1 is LNHDA and CDR2 is SQIVND (reference sequence). The V and J ends lost 3 bases and 5 bases respectively, with 7 bases between them. The CDR3 sequence is CASSMRVTGELFF. The CDR3 DNA reads as TGTGCCAGTAGTATGCGGGTTACCGGGGAGCTGTTTTTT. The full variable domain, with the rest looked up from reference TRBV19 and TRBJ2-2, is DGGITQSPKYLFRKEGQNVTLSCEQNLNHDAMYWYRQDPGQGLRLIYYSQIVNDFQKGDIAEGYSVSREKKESFPLTVTSAQKNPTAFYLCASSMRVTGELFFGEGSRLTVL.

This sequence joins TRBV24-1 and TRBJ2-2, with 8 bases fitting TRBD2. The CDR3 consists of 16 residues. The germline gives CDR1 KGHDR, CDR2 SFDVKD. J lost 6 bases, V lost 0 bases, and 5 bases had no gene match. The CDR3 region is CATSDLSGRGPGELFF. The DNA for the CDR3 is TGTGCCACCAGTGATTTGAGCGGGAGAGGGCCCGGGGAGCTGTTTTTT.

V and J are TRBV30 and TRBJ2-4; D gene ambiguous. V was shortened by 2 bases and J by 0 bases, with 11 bases between the two germline ends. The CDR3 contains 15 residues. Germline V gene lookup returns CDR1 GTSNPN and CDR2 SVGIG (reference sequence). The chain's CDR3 is CAWSHRDLAKNIQYF. The DNA of the CDR3 is TGTGCCTGGAGTCACAGAGACCTAGCCAAAAACATTCAGTACTTC.

The rearrangement links TRBV5-1 to TRBJ1-1; 7 nucleotides agree with TRBD1. Looked up from germline, CDR1 is SGHRS and CDR2 is YFSETQ. This CDR3 contains 16 residues. The V segment lost 4 bases and the J segment 2 bases; nucleotides outside the gene matches: 11. The CDR3 reads CASSRQGSRINTEAFF. CDR3 nucleotide sequence: TGCGCCAGCAGCCGACAGGGCTCCCGGATTAACACTGAAGCTTTCTTT.

This chain links TRBV3-1 (or the pseudogene TRBV3-2) with TRBJ1-5, with 8 nucleotides matching TRBD1. Germline CDR1 and CDR2: LGHDT and YNNKEL (reference sequence). Trimming cost V 1 base and J 6 bases; bases outside gene matches: 8. The CDR3 runs to 16 residues. The CDR3 reads CASSQGTGTSSQPQHF. The CDR3 DNA reads TGTGCCAGCAGCCAAGGGACAGGGACAAGTAGTCAGCCCCAGCATTTT.

The V call is TRBV5-6, the J call TRBJ2-2; D gene uncertain. CDR3 size: 16 residues. The V and J ends lost 1 base and 2 bases respectively, with 12 bases between them. CDR1 is SGHDT and CDR2 is YYEEEE in the germline V gene. The CDR3 bases are TGTGCCAGCAGCTTGTGGTCCGGGTTCAACACCGGGGAGCTGTTTTTT. It translates to CASSLWSGFNTGELFF.